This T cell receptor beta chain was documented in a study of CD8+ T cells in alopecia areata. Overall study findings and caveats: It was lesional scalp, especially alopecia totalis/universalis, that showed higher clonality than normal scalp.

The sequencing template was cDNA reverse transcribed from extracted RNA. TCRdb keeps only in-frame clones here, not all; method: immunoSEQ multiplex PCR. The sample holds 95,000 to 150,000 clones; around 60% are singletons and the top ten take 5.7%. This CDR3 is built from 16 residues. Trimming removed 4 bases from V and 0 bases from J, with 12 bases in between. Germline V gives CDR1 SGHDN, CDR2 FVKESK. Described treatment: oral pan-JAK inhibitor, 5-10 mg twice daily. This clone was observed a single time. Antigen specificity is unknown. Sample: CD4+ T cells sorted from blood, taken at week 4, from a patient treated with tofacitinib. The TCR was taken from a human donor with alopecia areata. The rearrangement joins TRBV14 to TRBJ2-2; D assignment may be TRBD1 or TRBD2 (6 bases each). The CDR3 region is CASSRLGGANTGELFF. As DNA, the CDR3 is TGTGCCAGCAGCCGACTGGGGGGCGCGAACACCGGGGAGCTGTTTTTT. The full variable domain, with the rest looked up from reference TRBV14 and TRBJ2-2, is EAGVTQFPSHSVIEKGQTVTLRCDPISGHDNLYWYRRVMGKEIKFLLHFVKESKQDESGMPNNRFLAERTGGTYSTLKVQPAELEDSGVYFCASSRLGGANTGELFFGEGSRLTVL.